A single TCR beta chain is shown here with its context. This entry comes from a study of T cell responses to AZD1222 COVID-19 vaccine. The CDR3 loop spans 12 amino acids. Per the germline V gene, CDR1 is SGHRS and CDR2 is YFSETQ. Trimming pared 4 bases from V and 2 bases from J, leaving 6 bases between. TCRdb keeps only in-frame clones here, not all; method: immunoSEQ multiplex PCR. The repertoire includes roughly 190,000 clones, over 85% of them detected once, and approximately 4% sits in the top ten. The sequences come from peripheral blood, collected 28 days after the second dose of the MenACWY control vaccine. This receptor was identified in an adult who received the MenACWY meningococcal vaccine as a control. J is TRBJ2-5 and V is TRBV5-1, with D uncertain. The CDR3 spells CASSPEQETQYF. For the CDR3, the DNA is TGCGCCAGCAGCCCGGAACAAGAGACCCAGTACTTC.